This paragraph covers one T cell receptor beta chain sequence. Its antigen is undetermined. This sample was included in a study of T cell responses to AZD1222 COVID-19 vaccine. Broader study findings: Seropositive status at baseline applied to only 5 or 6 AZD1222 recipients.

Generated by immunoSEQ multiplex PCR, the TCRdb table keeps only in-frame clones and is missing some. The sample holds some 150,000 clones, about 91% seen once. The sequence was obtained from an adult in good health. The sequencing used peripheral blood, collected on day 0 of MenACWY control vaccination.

The CDR3 sequence is CASSRAPNTEAFF. As DNA, the CDR3 is TGTGCCAGCAGCAGGGCGCCGAACACTGAAGCTTTCTTT. The rearrangement joins TRBV7-3 to TRBJ1-1; no firm D call. V was pared by 5 bases and J by 1 base, with 8 bases between. This CDR3 comprises 13 residues. Germline values: CDR1 SGHTA, CDR2 FQGTGA.